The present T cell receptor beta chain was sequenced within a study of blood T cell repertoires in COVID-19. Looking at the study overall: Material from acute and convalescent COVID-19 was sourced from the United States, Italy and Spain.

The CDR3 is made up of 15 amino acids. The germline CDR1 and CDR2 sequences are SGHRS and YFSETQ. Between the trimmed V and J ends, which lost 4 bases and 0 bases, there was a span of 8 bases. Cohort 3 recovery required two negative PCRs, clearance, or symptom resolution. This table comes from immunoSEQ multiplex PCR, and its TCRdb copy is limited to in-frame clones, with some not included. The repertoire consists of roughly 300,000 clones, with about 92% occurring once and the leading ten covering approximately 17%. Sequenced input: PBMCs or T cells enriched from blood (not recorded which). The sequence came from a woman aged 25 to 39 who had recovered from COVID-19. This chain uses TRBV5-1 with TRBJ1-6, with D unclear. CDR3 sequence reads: CASSRESSYNSPLHF. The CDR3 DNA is TGCGCCAGCAGCCGAGAGAGCTCCTATAATTCACCCCTCCACTTT.